This T cell receptor beta chain was obtained from a study of Ad26.COV2.S vaccination and SARS-CoV-2 variants. Study as a whole: Sample donor was a member of the COV1001 Ad26.COV2.S trial arm. Doses of Ad26.COV2.S were injected into muscle once or twice, 56 days apart.

Study-wide findings and caveats: Breadth, reportedly substantial, characterized the spike-specific CD8+ and CD4+ T cell responses after vaccination. Placebo and vaccine recipients had non-spike TCR breadth that was similar.

The method was immunoSEQ multiplex PCR; TCRdb's version includes in-frame clones alone and lacks a portion of them. The repertoire holds about 380,000 clones, under 90% seen once, with about 7.4% in the top ten. Regarding treatment: about 20 received Ad26.COV2.S at low or high dose, single or two shots; 5 received placebo; per-sample allocation not given. The samples were gathered on day 63 after the first injection of vaccine or placebo. The CDR3 is 15 residues long. The V and J ends lost 0 bases and 5 bases, in that order; junction bases with no gene match: 6. CDR1 is SGDLS, CDR2 YYNGEE, per germline. As for this clone: No antigen is known for it.

This TCR derives from a person aged 18-65 years who received the Ad26.COV2.S COVID-19 vaccine or a placebo. This specimen was peripheral blood, taken in a trial of Ad26.COV2.S vaccine versus placebo. This chain connects TRBV9 to TRBJ2-7; TRBD1 matches at 9 bases. CDR3 coding DNA: TGTGCCAGCAGCGTAGGTTGGACAGGGGAGCACGAGCAGTACTTC. It translates to CASSVGWTGEHEQYF.